This T cell receptor (beta chain) was sequenced during a study of shared clonotypes between healthy human individuals. Sequenced by immunoSEQ multiplex PCR; TCRdb stores in-frame clones only, minus some. In the table there are more than 1 million clones, 75% to 85% of which are singletons. A remark on this clone: No antigen is known for it.

The study, taken as a whole, reports: Although depth was large, rarefaction showed that sequencing of the sorted subsets was incomplete.

The receptor's source is a man aged 18 to 30 in good health. Some clones in this sample may be carry-over from other donors' samples. Sequenced sample: memory CD4+ T cells from PBMCs. Subset in this sample: CD45RA-negative fraction.

Here the CDR3 reads CASSLVTGYTDTQYF. CDR3 in DNA: TGTGCCAGCAGCTTAGTTACGGGATACACAGATACGCAGTATTTT. The genes are TRBV11-2 and TRBJ2-3, with a tentative D call TRBD2 (5 bases). Germline loops: CDR1 SGHAT, CDR2 FQNNGV. This CDR3 region has 15 residues. With 1 base removed from V and 2 bases from J, the gap between germline ends came to 10 bases.